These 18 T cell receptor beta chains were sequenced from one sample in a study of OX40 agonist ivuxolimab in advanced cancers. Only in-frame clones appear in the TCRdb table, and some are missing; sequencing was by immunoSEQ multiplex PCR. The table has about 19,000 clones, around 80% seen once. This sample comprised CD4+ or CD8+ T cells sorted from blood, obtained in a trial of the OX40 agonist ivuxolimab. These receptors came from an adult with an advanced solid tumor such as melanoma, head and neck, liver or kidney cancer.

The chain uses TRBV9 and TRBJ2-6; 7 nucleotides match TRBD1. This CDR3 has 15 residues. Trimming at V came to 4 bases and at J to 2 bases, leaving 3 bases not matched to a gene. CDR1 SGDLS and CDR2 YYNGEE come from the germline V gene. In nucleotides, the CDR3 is TGTGCCAGCAGCATTACAGGGGCTGGGGCCAACGTCCTGACTTTC. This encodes CASSITGAGANVLTF.

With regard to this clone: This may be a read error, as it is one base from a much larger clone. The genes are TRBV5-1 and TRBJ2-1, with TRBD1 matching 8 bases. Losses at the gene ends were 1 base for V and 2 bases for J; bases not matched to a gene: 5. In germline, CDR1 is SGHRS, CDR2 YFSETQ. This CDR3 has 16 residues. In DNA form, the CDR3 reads TGCGCCAGCAGCTTGTCCCCACAGGGGGCCTACAATGAGCAGTTCTTC. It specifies CASSLSPQGAYNEQFF.

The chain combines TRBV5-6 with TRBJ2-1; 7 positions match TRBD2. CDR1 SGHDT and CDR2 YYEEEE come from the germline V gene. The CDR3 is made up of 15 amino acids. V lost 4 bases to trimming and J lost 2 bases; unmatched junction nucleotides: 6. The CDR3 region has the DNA TGTGCCAGCAGCCAATTAGCGGGTCCCTACAATGAGCAGTTCTTC. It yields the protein CASSQLAGPYNEQFF.

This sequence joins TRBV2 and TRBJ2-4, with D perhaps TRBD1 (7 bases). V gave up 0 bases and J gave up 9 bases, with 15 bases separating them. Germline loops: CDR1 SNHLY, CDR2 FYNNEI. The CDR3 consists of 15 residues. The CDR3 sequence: CASSEALQGGSIQYF. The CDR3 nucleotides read TGTGCCAGCAGTGAAGCGCTTCAGGGGGGTAGCATTCAGTACTTC.

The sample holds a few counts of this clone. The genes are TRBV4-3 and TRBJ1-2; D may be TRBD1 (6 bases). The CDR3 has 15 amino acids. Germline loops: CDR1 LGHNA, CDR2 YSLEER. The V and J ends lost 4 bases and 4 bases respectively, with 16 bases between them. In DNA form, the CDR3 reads TGCGCCAGCAGCCCTTTCCAAGGGGGGAGCTATGGCTACACCTTC. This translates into CASSPFQGGSYGYTF.

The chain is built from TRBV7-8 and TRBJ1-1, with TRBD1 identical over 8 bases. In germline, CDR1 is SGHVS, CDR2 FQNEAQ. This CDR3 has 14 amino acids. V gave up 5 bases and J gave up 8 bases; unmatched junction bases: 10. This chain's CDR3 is CASSTRTGSWEAFF. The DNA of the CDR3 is TGTGCCAGCAGCACTCGGACAGGGTCGTGGGAAGCTTTCTTT.

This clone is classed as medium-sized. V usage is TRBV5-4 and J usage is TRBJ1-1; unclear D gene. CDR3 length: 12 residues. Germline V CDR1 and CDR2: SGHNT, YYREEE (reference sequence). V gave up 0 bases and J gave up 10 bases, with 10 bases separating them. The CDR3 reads CASSLGGLRAFF. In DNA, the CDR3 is TGTGCCAGCAGCTTGGGAGGGTTGAGAGCTTTCTTT.

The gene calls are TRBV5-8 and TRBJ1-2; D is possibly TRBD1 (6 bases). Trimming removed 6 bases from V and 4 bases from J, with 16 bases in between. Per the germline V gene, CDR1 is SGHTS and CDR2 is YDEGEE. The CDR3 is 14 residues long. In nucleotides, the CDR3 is TGTGCCAGCACCTACCCGACAGGATTCTATGGCTACACCTTC. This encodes CASTYPTGFYGYTF.

CDR3 DNA sequence: TGTGCCAGCAGCTTGGAGGCCCCTCGGGGGGCGTACACTGAAGCTTTCTTT. Its protein is CASSLEAPRGAYTEAFF. The chain employs TRBV11-3 and TRBJ1-1; D is possibly TRBD1 (6 bases). The CDR3 runs 17 residues. V was clipped by 3 bases and J by 3 bases, with 20 bases between them. Germline V gene lookup returns CDR1 SGHNT and CDR2 YENEEA.

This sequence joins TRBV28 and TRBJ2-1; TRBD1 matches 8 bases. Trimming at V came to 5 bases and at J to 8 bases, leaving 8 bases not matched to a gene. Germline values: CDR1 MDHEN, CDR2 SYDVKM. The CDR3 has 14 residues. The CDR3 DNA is TGTGCCAGCAGTCCTCGGACAGGGATGGATGAGCAGTTCTTC. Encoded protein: CASSPRTGMDEQFF.

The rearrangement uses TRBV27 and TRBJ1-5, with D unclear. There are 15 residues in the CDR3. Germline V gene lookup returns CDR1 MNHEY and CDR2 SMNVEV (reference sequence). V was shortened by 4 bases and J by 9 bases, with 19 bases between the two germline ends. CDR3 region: CASSSLVSGVRPQHF. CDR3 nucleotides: TGTGCCAGCAGTTCCCTGGTGTCAGGAGTTCGGCCCCAGCATTTT.

The CDR3 sequence: CASSKGPNYEQYF. DNA for the CDR3: TGTGCCAGCAGCAAGGGCCCAAACTACGAGCAGTACTTC. The chain carries TRBV7-9 and TRBJ2-5, with D hard to call. The J call is uncertain, as TRBJ2-7 better fits the DNA end. In germline, CDR1 is SEHNR, CDR2 FQNEAQ (reference sequence). The length of the CDR3 is 13 residues.

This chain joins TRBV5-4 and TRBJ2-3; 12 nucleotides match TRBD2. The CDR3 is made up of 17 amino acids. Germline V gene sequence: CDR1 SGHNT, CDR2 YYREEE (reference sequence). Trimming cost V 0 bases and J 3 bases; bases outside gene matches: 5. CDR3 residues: CASSLASGRAKTDTQYF. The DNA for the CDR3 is TGTGCCAGCAGCTTGGCTAGCGGGAGGGCCAAGACAGATACGCAGTATTTT. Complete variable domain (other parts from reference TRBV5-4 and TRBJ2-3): ETGVTQSPTHLIKTRGQQVTLRCSSQSGHNTVSWYQQALGQGPQFIFQYYREEENGRGNFPPRFSGLQFPNYSSELNVNALELDDSALYLCASSLASGRAKTDTQYFGPGTRLTVL.

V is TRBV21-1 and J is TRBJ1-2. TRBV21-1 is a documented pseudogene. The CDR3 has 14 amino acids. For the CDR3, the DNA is TGTGCCAGCAGCAAAGCTGGGACCGATTATGGCTACACCTTC. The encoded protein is CASSKAGTDYGYTF.

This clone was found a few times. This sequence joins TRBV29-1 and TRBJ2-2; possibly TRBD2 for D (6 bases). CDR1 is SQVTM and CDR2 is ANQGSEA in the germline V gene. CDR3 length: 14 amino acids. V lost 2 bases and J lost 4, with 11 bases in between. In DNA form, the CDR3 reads TGCAGCGTTGAACGGGGGAGTGGCACCGGGGAGCTGTTTTTT. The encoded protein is CSVERGSGTGELFF.

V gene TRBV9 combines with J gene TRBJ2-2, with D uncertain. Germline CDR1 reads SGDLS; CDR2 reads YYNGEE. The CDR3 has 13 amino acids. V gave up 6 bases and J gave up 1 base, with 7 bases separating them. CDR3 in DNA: TGTGCCAGCACGAAGGAGAACACCGGGGAGCTGTTTTTT. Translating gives CASTKENTGELFF.

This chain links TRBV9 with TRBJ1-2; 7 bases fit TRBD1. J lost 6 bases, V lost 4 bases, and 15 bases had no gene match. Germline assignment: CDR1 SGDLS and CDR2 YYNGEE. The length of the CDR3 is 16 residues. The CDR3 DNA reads TGTGCCAGCAGCTCATTTCCGGGACAGCCGAGGGATGGCTACACCTTC. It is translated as CASSSFPGQPRDGYTF.

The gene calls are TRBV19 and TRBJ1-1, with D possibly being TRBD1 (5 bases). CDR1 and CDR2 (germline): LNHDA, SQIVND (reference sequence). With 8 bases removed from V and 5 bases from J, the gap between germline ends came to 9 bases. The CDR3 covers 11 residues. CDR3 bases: TGTGCCAGTGGGCCAGGGACTGAAGCTTTCTTT. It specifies CASGPGTEAFF.